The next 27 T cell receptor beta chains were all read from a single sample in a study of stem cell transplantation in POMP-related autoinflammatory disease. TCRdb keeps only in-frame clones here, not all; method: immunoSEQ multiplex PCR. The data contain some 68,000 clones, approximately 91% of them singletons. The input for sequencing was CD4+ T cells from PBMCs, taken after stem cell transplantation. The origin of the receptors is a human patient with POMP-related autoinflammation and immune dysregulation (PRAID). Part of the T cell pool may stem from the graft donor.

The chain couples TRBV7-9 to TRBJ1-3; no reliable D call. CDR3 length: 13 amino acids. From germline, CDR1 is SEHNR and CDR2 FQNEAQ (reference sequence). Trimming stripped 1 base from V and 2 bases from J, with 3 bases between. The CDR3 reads CASSLDPGNTIYF. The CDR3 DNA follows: TGTGCCAGCAGCTTAGATCCTGGAAACACCATATATTTT.

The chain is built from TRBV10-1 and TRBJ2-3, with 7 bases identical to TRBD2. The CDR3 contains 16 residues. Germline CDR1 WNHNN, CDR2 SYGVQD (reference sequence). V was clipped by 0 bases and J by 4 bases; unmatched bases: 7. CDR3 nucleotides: TGCGCCAGCAGTGAGTCAGGGGCGGGAGTAGCAGATACGCAGTATTTT. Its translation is CASSESGAGVADTQYF.

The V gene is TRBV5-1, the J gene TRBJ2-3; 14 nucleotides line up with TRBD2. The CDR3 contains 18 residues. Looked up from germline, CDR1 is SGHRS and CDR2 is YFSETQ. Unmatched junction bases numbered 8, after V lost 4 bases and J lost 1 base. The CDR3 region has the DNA TGCGCCAGCAGCAGGGGACTAGCGGGGGCTCGGGGCACAGATACGCAGTATTTT. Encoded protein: CASSRGLAGARGTDTQYF. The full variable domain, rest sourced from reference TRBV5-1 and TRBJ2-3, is KAGVTQTPRYLIKTRGQQVTLSCSPISGHRSVSWYQQTPGQGLQFLFEYFSETQRNKGNFPGRFSGRQFSNSRSEMNVSTLELGDSALYLCASSRGLAGARGTDTQYFGPGTRLTVL.

The CDR3 DNA reads TGTGCCAGCAGCCAAGGGGGCGAGCAGTACGTC. This codes for CASSQGGEQYV. The V and J genes are TRBV6-2 or TRBV6-3 and TRBJ2-7; perhaps TRBD1 as D (6 bases). This CDR3 contains 11 residues. CDR1 MNHEY and CDR2 SVGEGT come from the germline V gene. Trimming stripped 6 bases from V and 6 bases from J, with 9 bases between.

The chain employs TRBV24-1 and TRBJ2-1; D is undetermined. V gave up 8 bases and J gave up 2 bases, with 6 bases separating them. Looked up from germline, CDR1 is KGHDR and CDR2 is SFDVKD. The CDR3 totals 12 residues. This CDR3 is CATTGPYNEQFF. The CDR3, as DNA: TGTGCCACCACAGGTCCCTACAATGAGCAGTTCTTC.

The CDR3 is CASSRLLSTDTQYF. CDR3 coding DNA: TGTGCCAGCAGCCGACTCCTTAGCACAGATACGCAGTATTTT. The chain joins TRBV3-1 (or the pseudogene TRBV3-2) to TRBJ2-3; D ambiguous. The CDR3 totals 14 residues. V lost 4 bases and J lost 0, with 8 bases in between. The germline V gene has CDR1 LGHDT and CDR2 YNNKEL (reference sequence).

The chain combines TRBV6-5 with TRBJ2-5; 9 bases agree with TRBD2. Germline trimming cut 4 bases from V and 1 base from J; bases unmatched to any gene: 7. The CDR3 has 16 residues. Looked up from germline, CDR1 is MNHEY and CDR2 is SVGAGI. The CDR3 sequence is CASSWSSGGTQETQYF. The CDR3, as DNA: TGTGCCAGCAGTTGGTCAAGCGGGGGGACCCAAGAGACCCAGTACTTC.

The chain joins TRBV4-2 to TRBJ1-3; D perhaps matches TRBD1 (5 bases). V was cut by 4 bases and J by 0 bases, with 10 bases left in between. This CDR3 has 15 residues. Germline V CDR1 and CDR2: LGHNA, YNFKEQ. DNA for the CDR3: TGTGCCAGCAGCCTCAGACAGTTCTCTGGAAACACCATATATTTT. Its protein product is CASSLRQFSGNTIYF.

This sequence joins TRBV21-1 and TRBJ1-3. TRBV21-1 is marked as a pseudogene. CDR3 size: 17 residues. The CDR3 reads CASSSRGGLSSGNTIYF. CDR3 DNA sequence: TGTGCCAGCAGCTCCCGGGGGGGCCTCAGCTCTGGAAACACCATATATTTT.

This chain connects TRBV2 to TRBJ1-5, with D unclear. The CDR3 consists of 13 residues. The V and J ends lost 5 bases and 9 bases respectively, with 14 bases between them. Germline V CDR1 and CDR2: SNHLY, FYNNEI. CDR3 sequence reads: CASSIEVMLPQHF. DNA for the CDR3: TGTGCCAGCAGTATAGAGGTAATGTTGCCCCAGCATTTT. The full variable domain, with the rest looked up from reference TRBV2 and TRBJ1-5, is EPEVTQTPSHQVTQMGQEVILRCVPISNHLYFYWYRQILGQKVEFLVSFYNNEISEKSEIFDDQFSVERPDGSNFTLKIRSTKLEDSAMYFCASSIEVMLPQHFGDGTRLSIL.

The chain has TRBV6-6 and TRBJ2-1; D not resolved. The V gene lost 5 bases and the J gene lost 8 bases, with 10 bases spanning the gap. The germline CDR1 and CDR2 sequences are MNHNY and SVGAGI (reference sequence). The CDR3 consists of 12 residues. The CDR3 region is CASSNRPHEQFF. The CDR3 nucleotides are TGTGCCAGCAGTAATCGACCCCATGAGCAGTTCTTC.

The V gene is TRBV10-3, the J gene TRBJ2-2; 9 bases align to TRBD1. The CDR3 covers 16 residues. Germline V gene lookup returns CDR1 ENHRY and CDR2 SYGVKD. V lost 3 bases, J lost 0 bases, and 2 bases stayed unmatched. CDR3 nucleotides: TGTGCCATCAGTGACCGGGACAGGGCGAACACCGGGGAGCTGTTTTTT. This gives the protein CAISDRDRANTGELFF.

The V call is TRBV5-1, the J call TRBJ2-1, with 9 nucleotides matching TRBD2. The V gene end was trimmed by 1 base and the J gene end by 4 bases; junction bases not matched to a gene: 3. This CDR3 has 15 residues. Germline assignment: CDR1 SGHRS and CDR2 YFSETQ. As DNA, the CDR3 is TGCGCCAGCAGCTTGTCTAGCGGGATTTACAATGAGCAGTTCTTC. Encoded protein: CASSLSSGIYNEQFF.

CDR3 coding DNA: TGCGCCAGCAGCCTAGGAGGAGGGACTGAAGCTTTCTTT. Translation: CASSLGGGTEAFF. The chain links TRBV5-1 to TRBJ1-1, with D hard to call. The CDR3 is made up of 13 amino acids. V was cut by 4 bases and J by 5 bases, with 12 bases left in between. CDR1 and CDR2 (germline): SGHRS, YFSETQ.

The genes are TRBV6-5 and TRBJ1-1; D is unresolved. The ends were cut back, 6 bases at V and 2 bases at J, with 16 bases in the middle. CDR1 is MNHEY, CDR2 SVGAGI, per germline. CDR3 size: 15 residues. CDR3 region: CASRPSWVTNTEAFF. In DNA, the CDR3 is TGTGCCAGCAGGCCCTCTTGGGTCACCAACACTGAAGCTTTCTTT.

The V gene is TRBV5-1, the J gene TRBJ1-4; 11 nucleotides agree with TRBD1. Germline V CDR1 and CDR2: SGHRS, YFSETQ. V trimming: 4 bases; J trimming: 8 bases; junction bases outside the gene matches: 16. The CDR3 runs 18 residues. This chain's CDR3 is CASSTTGTGGPVYEKLFF. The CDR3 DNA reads TGCGCCAGCAGCACAACCGGGACAGGGGGACCGGTATACGAAAAACTGTTTTTT.

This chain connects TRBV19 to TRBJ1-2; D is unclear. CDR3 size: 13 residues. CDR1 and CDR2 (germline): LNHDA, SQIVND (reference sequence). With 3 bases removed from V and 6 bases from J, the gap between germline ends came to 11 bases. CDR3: CASSMNGEDGYTF. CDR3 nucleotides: TGTGCCAGTAGTATGAACGGTGAGGATGGCTACACCTTC.

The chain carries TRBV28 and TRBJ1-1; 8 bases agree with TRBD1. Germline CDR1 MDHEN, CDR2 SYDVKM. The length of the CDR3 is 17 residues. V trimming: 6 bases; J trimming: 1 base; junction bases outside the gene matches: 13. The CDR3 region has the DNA TGTGCCAGCAGACCCCCAGGACAGGGAGGGACGAACACTGAAGCTTTCTTT. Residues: CASRPPGQGGTNTEAFF.

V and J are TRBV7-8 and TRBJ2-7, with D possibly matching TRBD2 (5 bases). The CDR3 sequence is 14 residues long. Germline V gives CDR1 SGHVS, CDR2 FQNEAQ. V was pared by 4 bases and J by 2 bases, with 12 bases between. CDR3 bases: TGTGCCAGCAGCTCCGGAGGCAGCGCCTACGAGCAGTACGTC. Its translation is CASSSGGSAYEQYV.

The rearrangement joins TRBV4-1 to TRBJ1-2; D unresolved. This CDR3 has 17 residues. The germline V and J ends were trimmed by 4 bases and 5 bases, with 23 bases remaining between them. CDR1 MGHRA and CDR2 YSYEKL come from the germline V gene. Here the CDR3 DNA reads TGCGCCAGCAGCCCCGTCCGGTTCCGGGGAGAGGCTTATGGCTACACCTTC. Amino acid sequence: CASSPVRFRGEAYGYTF.

CDR3 amino acids: CASSEILAGGSNEQFF. DNA for the CDR3: TGTGCCAGCAGTGAAATACTAGCGGGGGGATCCAATGAGCAGTTCTTC. The chain is built from TRBV2 and TRBJ2-1; the match to TRBD2 covers 12 bases. V trimming: 2 bases; J trimming: 6 bases; junction bases outside the gene matches: 5. The CDR3 runs 16 residues. Per the germline V gene, CDR1 is SNHLY and CDR2 is FYNNEI. Using reference TRBV2 and TRBJ2-1 for the parts outside the CDR3, the full variable domain is EPEVTQTPSHQVTQMGQEVILRCVPISNHLYFYWYRQILGQKVEFLVSFYNNEISEKSEIFDDQFSVERPDGSNFTLKIRSTKLEDSAMYFCASSEILAGGSNEQFFGPGTRLTVL.

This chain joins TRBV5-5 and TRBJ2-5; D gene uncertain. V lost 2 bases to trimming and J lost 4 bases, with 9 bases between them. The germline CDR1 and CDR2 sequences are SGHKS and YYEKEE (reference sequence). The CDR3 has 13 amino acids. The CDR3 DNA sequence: TGTGCCAGCAGCTTATTGTCAGTAGAGACCCAGTACTTC. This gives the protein CASSLLSVETQYF.

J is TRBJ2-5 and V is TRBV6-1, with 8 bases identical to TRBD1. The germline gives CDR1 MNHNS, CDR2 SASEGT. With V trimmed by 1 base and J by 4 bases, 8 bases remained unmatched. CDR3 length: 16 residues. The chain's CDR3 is CASSEVWTGTPETQYF. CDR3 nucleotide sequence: TGTGCCAGCAGTGAAGTTTGGACAGGGACTCCAGAGACCCAGTACTTC.

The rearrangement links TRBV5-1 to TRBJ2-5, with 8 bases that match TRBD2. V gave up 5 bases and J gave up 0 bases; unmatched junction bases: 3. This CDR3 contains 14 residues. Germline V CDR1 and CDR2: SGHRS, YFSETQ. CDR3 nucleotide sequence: TGCGCCAGCAGGATAGCGGGGTACCAAGAGACCCAGTACTTC. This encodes CASRIAGYQETQYF.

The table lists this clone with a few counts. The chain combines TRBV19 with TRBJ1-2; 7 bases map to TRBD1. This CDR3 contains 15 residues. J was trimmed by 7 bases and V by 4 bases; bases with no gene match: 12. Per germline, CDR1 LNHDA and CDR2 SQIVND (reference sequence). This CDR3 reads CASSTFPGTVRGYTF. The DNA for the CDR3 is TGTGCCAGTAGTACCTTTCCGGGGACAGTGCGTGGCTACACCTTC.

This CDR3 reads CASNPGQDLYGYTF. Written as DNA, the CDR3 is TGTGCCAGCAATCCAGGACAGGACCTCTATGGCTACACCTTC. The chain is built from TRBV2 and TRBJ1-2, with 7 bases identical to TRBD1. With V trimmed by 7 bases and J by 4 bases, 9 bases remained unmatched. The CDR3 runs 14 residues. In germline, CDR1 is SNHLY, CDR2 FYNNEI.

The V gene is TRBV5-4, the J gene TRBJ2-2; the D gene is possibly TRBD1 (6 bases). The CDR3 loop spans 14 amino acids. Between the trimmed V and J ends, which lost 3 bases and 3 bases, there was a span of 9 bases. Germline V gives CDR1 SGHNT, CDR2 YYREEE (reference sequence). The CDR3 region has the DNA TGTGCCAGCAGCTCGACAGGTCACACCGGGGAGCTGTTTTTT. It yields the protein CASSSTGHTGELFF. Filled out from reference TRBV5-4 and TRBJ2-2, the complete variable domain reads ETGVTQSPTHLIKTRGQQVTLRCSSQSGHNTVSWYQQALGQGPQFIFQYYREEENGRGNFPPRFSGLQFPNYSSELNVNALELDDSALYLCASSSTGHTGELFFGEGSRLTVL.